The clone carrying this T cell receptor (beta chain) was found once. The sample holds other DNA sequences that translate to the same CDR3. The sample is drawn from a study of blood T cell repertoires in COVID-19. On the study more broadly: In each case, the material was cDNA or gDNA derived from T cells, B-cell-depleted T cells, or PBMCs.

Seattle-derived patients entered the study during active infection and were followed longitudinally. Germline V lookup: CDR1 LNHDA, CDR2 SQIVND (reference sequence). This CDR3 has 13 amino acids. The V and J ends lost 5 bases and 4 bases respectively, with 9 bases between them. Profiling relied on immunoSEQ multiplex PCR, and the TCRdb table lists in-frame clones only, not all of them. The sample records roughly 180,000 clones, around 95% being singletons. The sequence came from a man aged 25 to 40 with COVID-19, enrolled during active disease. The chain couples TRBV19 to TRBJ1-3, with D possibly TRBD1 on 6 matching bases. The specimen was peripheral blood. CDR3 nucleotides: TGTGCCAGTAGTGCAGGGGCGGGAAACACCATATATTTT. It is translated as CASSAGAGNTIYF.